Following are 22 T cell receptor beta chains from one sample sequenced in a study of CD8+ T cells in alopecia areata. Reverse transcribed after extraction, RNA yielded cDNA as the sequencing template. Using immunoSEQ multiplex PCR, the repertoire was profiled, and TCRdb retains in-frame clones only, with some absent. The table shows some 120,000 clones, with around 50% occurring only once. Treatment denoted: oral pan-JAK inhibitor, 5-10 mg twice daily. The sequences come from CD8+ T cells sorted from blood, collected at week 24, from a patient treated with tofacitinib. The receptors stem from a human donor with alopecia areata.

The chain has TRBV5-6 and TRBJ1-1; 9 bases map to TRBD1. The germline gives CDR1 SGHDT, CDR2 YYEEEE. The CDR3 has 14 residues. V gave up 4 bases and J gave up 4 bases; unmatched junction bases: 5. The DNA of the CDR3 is TGTGCCAGCAGCGCCGGGACAGGGATCACTGAAGCTTTCTTT. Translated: CASSAGTGITEAFF.

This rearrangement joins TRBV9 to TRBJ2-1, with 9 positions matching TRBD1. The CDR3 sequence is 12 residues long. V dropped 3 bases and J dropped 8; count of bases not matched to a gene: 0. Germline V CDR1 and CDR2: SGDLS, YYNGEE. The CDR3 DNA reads TGTGCCAGCAGCGGGACAGGGGATGAGCAGTTCTTC. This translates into CASSGTGDEQFF. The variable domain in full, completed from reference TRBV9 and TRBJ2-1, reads DSGVTQTPKHLITATGQRVTLRCSPRSGDLSVYWYQQSLDQGLQFLIQYYNGEERAKGNILERFSAQQFPDLHSELNLSSLELGDSALYFCASSGTGDEQFFGPGTRLTVL.

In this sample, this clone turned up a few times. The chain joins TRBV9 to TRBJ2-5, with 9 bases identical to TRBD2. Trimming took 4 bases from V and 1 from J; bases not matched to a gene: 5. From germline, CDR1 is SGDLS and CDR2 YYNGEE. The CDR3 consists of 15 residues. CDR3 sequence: CASSTTSGGQETQYF. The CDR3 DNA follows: TGTGCCAGCAGCACGACTAGCGGAGGCCAAGAGACCCAGTACTTC.

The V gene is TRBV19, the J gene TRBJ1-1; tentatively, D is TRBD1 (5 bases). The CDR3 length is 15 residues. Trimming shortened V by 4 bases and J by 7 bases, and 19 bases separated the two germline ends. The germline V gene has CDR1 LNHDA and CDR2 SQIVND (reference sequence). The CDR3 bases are TGTGCCAGTAGTAGAAAAGGGGCCGCCTTCCTTGAAGCTTTCTTT. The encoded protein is CASSRKGAAFLEAFF.

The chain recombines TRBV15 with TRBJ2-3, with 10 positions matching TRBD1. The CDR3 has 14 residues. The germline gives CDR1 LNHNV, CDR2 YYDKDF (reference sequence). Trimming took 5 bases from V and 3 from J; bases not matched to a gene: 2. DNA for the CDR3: TGTGCCACCAGCTGGGGACAGGGGACAGATACGCAGTATTTT. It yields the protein CATSWGQGTDTQYF.

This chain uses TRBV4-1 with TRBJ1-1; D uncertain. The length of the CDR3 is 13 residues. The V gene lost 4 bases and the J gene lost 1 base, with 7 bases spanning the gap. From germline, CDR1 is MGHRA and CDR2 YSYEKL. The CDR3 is CASSREKNTEAFF. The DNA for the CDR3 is TGCGCCAGCAGCCGGGAGAAGAACACTGAAGCTTTCTTT.

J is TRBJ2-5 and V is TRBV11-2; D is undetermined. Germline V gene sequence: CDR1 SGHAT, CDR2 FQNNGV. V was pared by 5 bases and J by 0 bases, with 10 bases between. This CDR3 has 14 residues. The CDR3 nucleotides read TGTGCCAGCAGCCTTACTAAGTACCAAGAGACCCAGTACTTC. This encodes CASSLTKYQETQYF.

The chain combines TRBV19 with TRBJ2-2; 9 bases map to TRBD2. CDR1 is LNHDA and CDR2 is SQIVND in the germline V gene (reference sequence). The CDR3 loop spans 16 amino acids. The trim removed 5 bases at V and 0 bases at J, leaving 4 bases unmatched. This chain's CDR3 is CASSATSGPNTGELFF. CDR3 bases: TGTGCCAGTAGTGCGACTAGCGGCCCGAACACCGGGGAGCTGTTTTTT.

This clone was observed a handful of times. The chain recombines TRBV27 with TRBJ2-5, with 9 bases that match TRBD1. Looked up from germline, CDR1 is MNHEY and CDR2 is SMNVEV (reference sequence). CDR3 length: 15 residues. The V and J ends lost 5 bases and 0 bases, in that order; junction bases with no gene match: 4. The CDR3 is CASSPRTGDQETQYF. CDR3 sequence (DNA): TGTGCCAGCAGTCCCAGGACAGGGGACCAAGAGACCCAGTACTTC.

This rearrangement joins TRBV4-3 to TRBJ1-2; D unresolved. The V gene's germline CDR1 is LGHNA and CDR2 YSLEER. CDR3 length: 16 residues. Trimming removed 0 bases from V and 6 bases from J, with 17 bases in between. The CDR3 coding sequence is TGCGCCAGCAGCCAAGATCGAATCGATTCCCCGGATGGCTACACCTTC. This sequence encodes CASSQDRIDSPDGYTF.

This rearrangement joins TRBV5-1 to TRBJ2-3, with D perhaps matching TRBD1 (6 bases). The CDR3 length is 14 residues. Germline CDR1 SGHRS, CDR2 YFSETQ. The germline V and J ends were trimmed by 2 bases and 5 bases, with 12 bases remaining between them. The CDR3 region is CASSFWGQGDTQYF. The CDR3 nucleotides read TGCGCCAGCAGCTTCTGGGGGCAGGGAGATACGCAGTATTTT.

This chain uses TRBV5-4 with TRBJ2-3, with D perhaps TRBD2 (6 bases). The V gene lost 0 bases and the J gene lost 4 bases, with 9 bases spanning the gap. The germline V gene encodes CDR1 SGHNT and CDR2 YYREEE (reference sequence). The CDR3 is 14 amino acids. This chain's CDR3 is CASSLELAPDTQYF. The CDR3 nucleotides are TGTGCCAGCAGCTTGGAACTAGCCCCAGATACGCAGTATTTT.

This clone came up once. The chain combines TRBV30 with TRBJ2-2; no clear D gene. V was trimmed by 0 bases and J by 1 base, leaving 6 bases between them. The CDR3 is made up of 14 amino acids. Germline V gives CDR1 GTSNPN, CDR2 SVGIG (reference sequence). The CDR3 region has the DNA TGTGCCTGGAGTGTACGACAGAACACCGGGGAGCTGTTTTTT. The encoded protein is CAWSVRQNTGELFF.

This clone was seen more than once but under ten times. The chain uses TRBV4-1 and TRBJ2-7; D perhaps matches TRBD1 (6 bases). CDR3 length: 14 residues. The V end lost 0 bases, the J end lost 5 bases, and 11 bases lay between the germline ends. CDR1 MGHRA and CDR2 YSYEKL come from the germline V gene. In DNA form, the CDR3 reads TGCGCCAGCAGCCAAGAGCCAGGGGCAAACGAGCAGTACTTC. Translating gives CASSQEPGANEQYF.

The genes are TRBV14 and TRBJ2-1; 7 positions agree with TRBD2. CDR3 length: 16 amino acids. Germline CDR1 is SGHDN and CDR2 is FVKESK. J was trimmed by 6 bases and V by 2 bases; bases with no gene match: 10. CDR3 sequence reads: CASSQTVLAGPNEQFF. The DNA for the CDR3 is TGTGCCAGCAGCCAAACAGTCTTAGCGGGCCCCAATGAGCAGTTCTTC.

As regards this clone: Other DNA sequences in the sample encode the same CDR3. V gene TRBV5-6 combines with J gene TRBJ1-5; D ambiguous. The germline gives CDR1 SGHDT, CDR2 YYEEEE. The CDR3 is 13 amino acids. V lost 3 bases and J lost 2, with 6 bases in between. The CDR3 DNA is TGTGCCAGCAGCTCAGGAGGCAATCAGCCCCAGCATTTT. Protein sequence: CASSSGGNQPQHF. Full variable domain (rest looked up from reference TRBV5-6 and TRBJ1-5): DAGVTQSPTHLIKTRGQQVTLRCSPKSGHDTVSWYQQALGQGPQFIFQYYEEEERQRGNFPDRFSGHQFPNYSSELNVNALLLGDSALYLCASSSGGNQPQHFGDGTRLSIL.

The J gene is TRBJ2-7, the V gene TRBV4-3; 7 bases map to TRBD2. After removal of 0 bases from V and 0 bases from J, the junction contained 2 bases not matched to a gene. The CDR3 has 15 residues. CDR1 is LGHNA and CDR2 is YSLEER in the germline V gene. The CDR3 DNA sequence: TGCGCCAGCAGCCAAGAAGCGGGGAGCTCCTACGAGCAGTACTTC. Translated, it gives CASSQEAGSSYEQYF.

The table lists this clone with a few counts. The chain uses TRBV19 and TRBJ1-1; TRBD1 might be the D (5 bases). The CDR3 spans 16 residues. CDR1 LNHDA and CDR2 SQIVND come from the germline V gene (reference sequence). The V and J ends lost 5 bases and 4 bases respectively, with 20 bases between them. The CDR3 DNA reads TGTGCCAGTAGTCTCCCCGGGGGTCCCGGGGGCACTGAAGCTTTCTTT. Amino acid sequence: CASSLPGGPGGTEAFF.

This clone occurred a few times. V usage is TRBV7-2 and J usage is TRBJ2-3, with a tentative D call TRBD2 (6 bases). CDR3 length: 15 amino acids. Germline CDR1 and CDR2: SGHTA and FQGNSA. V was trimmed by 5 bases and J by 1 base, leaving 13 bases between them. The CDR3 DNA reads TGTGCCAGCAGCCCTAGAGGGGAGGGCACAGATACGCAGTATTTT. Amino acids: CASSPRGEGTDTQYF.

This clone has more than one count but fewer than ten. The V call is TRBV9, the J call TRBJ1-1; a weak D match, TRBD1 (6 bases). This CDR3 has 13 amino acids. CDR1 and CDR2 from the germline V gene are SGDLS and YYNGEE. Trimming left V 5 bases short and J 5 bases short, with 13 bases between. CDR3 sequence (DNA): TGTGCCAGCAGTCCAGGGGAGGGTACTGAAGCTTTCTTT. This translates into CASSPGEGTEAFF.

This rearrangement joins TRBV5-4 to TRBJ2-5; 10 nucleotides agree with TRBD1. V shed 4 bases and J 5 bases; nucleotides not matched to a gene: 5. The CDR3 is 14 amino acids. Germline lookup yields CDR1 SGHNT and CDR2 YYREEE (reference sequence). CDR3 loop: CASSATGGRETQYF. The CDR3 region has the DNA TGTGCCAGCAGCGCGACAGGGGGCAGGGAGACCCAGTACTTC.

This CDR3 reads CASSLSTNTEAFF. The CDR3 DNA sequence: TGTGCCAGCAGCTTGTCAACCAACACTGAAGCTTTCTTT. The gene calls are TRBV5-6 and TRBJ1-1; D is unresolved. The CDR3 sequence is 13 residues long. Germline V CDR1 and CDR2: SGHDT, YYEEEE. Trimming shortened V by 1 base and J by 2 bases, and 6 bases separated the two germline ends.